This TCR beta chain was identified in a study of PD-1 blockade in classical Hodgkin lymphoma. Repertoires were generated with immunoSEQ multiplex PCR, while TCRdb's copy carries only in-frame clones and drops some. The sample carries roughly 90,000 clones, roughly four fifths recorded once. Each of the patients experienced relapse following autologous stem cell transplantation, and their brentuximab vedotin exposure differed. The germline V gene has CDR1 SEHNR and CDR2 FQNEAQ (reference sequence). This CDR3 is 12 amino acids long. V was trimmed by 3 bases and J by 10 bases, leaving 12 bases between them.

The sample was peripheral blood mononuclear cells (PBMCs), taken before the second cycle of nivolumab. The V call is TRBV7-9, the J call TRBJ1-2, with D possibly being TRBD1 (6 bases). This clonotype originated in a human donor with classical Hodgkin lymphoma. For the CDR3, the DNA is TGTGCCAGCAGCTTTAGGGGGGGACACTACACCTTC. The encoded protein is CASSFRGGHYTF.